One sample yielded the 9 T cell receptor beta chains listed below, sequenced in a study of T cell responses to AZD1222 COVID-19 vaccine. Clones were read by immunoSEQ multiplex PCR, and TCRdb kept only the in-frame ones, dropping some. This repertoire shows 180,000 or so clones, about 90% found once; its top ten account for 1.5% to 2.5%. The starting material was peripheral blood, obtained 28 days after the second AZD1222 dose. These receptors were taken from an adult who received the AZD1222 COVID-19 vaccine.

Concerning this clone: This sample includes further DNA sequences coding for the same CDR3. The chain recombines TRBV19 with TRBJ1-1; D is unresolved. CDR3 length equals 13 residues. Trimming removed 3 bases at V and 1 base at J, with 6 bases between. Germline lookup yields CDR1 LNHDA and CDR2 SQIVND (reference sequence). DNA for the CDR3: TGTGCCAGTAGTATCCGTCAGAACACTGAAGCTTTCTTT. Translation: CASSIRQNTEAFF.

V and J are TRBV27 and TRBJ1-2; D ambiguous. Trimming left V 4 bases short and J 1 base short, with 10 bases between. Germline V gene sequence: CDR1 MNHEY, CDR2 SMNVEV (reference sequence). The CDR3 totals 14 residues. DNA of the CDR3: TGTGCCAGCAGTTGGAGAGCCCTTAACTATGGCTACACCTTC. Protein: CASSWRALNYGYTF.

This CDR3 is CAISAGTGGADTQYF. The CDR3 DNA reads as TGTGCCATCAGCGCCGGGACAGGGGGCGCAGATACGCAGTATTTT. The chain couples TRBV10-3 to TRBJ2-3, with TRBD1 matching 12 bases. CDR1 is ENHRY, CDR2 SYGVKD, per germline. The CDR3 totals 15 residues. Losses at the gene ends were 6 bases for V and 4 bases for J; bases not matched to a gene: 5.

The DNA of the CDR3 is TGTGCCAGCAGCTTGGTATTTTCAGGGGACTCTGGGGCCAACGTCCTGACTTTC. Encoded protein: CASSLVFSGDSGANVLTF. The J gene is TRBJ2-6, the V gene TRBV5-5, with D possibly matching TRBD1 (6 bases). The V and J ends lost 0 bases and 0 bases respectively, with 13 bases between them. Germline V gives CDR1 SGHKS, CDR2 YYEKEE (reference sequence). The CDR3 is 18 amino acids.

The J gene is TRBJ2-1, the V gene TRBV27, with 13 bases matching TRBD2. CDR1 is MNHEY and CDR2 is SMNVEV in the germline V gene (reference sequence). Trimming took 6 bases from V and 1 from J; bases not matched to a gene: 15. The CDR3 sequence is 20 residues long. The CDR3 bases are TGTGCCAGCAGCTTCGGACCGGGACTAGCGGGGAAGGGGTCCTACAATGAGCAGTTCTTC. Protein sequence: CASSFGPGLAGKGSYNEQFF.

V is TRBV19 and J is TRBJ1-6; D unclear. The CDR3 covers 16 residues. Germline CDR1 LNHDA, CDR2 SQIVND (reference sequence). Trimming removed 3 bases at V and 6 bases at J, with 15 bases between. CDR3 nucleotide sequence: TGTGCCAGTAGTATCTCTGTCCGCACCCTTAATTCACCCCTCCACTTT. Translating gives CASSISVRTLNSPLHF.

This clone was seen once. The chain combines TRBV28 with TRBJ2-7; possible D gene TRBD1, 5 bases. The CDR3 sequence is 15 residues long. V dropped 3 bases and J dropped 1 base, with 13 bases sitting between them. Germline CDR1 MDHEN, CDR2 SYDVKM. The CDR3 region is CASSFHGQGSYEQYF. The CDR3 nucleotides read TGTGCCAGCAGTTTTCATGGGCAGGGATCCTACGAGCAGTACTTC.

The chain carries TRBV5-6 and TRBJ2-7; weak D call: TRBD2 (6 bases). The V end lost 4 bases, the J end lost 0 bases, and 20 bases lay between the germline ends. Germline V lookup: CDR1 SGHDT, CDR2 YYEEEE. This CDR3 spans 17 amino acids. CDR3 residues: CASSLLRGLGYSYEQYF. The CDR3 DNA follows: TGTGCCAGCAGCCTCCTTCGGGGACTTGGGTACTCCTACGAGCAGTACTTC.

The rearrangement uses TRBV6-5 and TRBJ2-7; no firm D call. Between the trimmed V and J ends, which lost 6 bases and 0 bases, there was a span of 9 bases. The CDR3 covers 13 residues. Germline V gene sequence: CDR1 MNHEY, CDR2 SVGAGI. The CDR3: CASRLRASYEQYF. DNA of the CDR3: TGTGCCAGCAGACTCCGGGCCTCCTACGAGCAGTACTTC.